This T cell receptor beta chain came from a study of blood T cells in healthy people across ages. Study at large: Template switching recovered approximately one barcoded beta molecule for every two T cells. General observations from the study: It was not possible, with unsorted PBMCs, to conclusively compare naive and antigen-experienced cells. The authors considered diversity estimates from one million T cells to be underestimates. Expanded clonotype changes were possibly confounded by unknown donor CMV status.

A second PCR, run for about 7 to 11 cycles, used a sample-barcoded 5' primer plus a J-beta primer mix. TCRdb itself ran the 5' RACE reads through MiXCR, one entry per CDR3 protein. In the table there are fewer than 900,000 distinct CDR3 sequences, roughly 34% of which are singletons. This CDR3 is 18 amino acids long. Points on this clonotype: The target antigen is unknown.

The sample comprised blood. The TCR originated in a man aged 18 to 29 in good health. The genes are TRBV21-1 and TRBJ1-6; TRBD1 reflects the table's D call only, with no check against the DNA. TRBV21-1 is described as a pseudogene. This chain's CDR3 is CAGSKGWAVAMKNSPLHF. The CDR3 bases are TGTGCCGGCAGCAAAGGCTGGGCGGTAGCCATGAAGAATTCACCCCTCCACTTT.